The T cell receptor beta chain under discussion was sequenced for a study of OX40 agonist ivuxolimab in advanced cancers. A note on the overall study: Ivuxolimab was an agonistic, fully human IgG2 monoclonal antibody directed against OX40 (CD134), a costimulatory receptor. Partial responses occurred in three dose-escalation patients, of whom one had hepatocellular carcinoma and two had cutaneous melanoma. Peripheral TCRbeta sequencing aimed to test whether ivuxolimab altered TCR sequence diversity and caused clonal T-cell expansion. Among the approximately 50 dose-escalation patients, some 20 had hepatocellular carcinoma, about 15 melanoma, 9 renal cell carcinoma and 9 head and neck cancer. Prior anti-PD-1, anti-PD-L1 or anti-CTLA-4 therapy was permitted, and approximately 40% of dose-escalation patients had received checkpoint inhibitors. In the dose-escalation cohort, around four fifths of patients were male, and the mean age was approximately 60 years with a range of roughly 20 to 85. The paper reports the monotherapy dose-escalation portion (N ≈ 52 patients) of the phase I ivuxolimab trial. Intravenous ivuxolimab was administered to patients every 2 weeks at six dose levels: 0.01, 0.1, 0.3, 1.5, 3 and 10 mg/kg. General study outcomes and caveats: After ivuxolimab, expanded clones were on average more numerous among CD8+ T cells than among CD4+ T cells. In the 0.1-3.0 mg/kg groups, partial responders were among the patients with the lowest normalized peripheral clonal expansion, particularly in CD8+ T cells. Which antigens the clonally expanded peripheral T cells were specific for was not determined. Low levels of normalized T-cell clonal expansion were also seen in some patients who did not respond. At doses of 0.1 to 3.0 mg/kg, clonal expansion of both CD4+ and CD8+ T cells in blood was seen between baseline and week 6.

The V and J ends are trimmed by 0 bases and 3 bases, leaving 10 bases between them. There are 14 amino acids in the CDR3, from cysteine to phenylalanine inclusive. The retained sequence is limited to the CDR3, 42 bases, with the frame set at the first base. The germline V gene specifies SGDLS as CDR1 and YYNGEE as CDR2. Genomic DNA was extracted from sorted cells for sequencing of the TCRbeta CDR3 region. The immunoSEQ Assay was used for sequencing of TCRbeta CDR3 regions. This is the immuneACCESS table as TCRdb keeps it, with only in-frame sequences that have V and J called. A part of the clones is gone; compared with another copy, unresolved V genes explain less than half, and the rest is unexplained. The sample table holds about 27,000 clones, of which 76% were seen once. The ten largest make up 11% to 15% of the sample. This clone has just one count. Its antigen is unknown. No base quality information exists; no much larger clone differs at one position.

The trial excluded patients who had a history of autoimmune disease or were on systemic immunosuppression. Peripheral blood for TCR sequencing was collected from all dose cohorts at baseline, on cycle 4 day 1, and on cycle 7 day 1. The samples were drawn from a first-in-human, open-label, multicenter phase I dose-escalation trial of ivuxolimab. Adults with locally advanced or metastatic melanoma, renal cell, hepatocellular, or head and neck squamous cell carcinoma were enrolled in the trial. CD4+ and CD8+ T cells were sorted separately from peripheral blood before TCR sequencing. The rearrangement combines TRBV9 with TRBJ2-7; the D gene assignment is ambiguous. Sequencing used CD4+ or CD8+ T cells sorted from blood, obtained in a trial of the OX40 agonist ivuxolimab. This TCR was recovered from an adult with an advanced solid tumor such as melanoma, head and neck, liver or kidney cancer. The DNA sequence follows: TGTGCCAGCAGCGTAGCTCCGGCTGGCTACGAGCAGTACTTC. This yields the protein CASSVAPAGYEQYF.